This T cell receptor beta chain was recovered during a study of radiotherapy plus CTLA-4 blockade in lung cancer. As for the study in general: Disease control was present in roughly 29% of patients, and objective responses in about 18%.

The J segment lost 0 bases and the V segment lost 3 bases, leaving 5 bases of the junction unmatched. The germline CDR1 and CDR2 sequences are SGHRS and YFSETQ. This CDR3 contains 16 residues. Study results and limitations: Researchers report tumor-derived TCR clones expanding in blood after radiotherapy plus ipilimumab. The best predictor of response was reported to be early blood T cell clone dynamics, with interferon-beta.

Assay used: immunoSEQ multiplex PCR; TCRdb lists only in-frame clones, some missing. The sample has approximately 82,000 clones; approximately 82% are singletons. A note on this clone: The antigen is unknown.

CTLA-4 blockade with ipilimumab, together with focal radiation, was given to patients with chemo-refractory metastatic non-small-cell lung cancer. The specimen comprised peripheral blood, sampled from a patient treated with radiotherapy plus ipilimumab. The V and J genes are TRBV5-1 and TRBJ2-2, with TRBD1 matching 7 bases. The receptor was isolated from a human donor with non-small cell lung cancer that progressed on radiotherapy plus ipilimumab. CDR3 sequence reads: CASSSTGAPNTGELFF. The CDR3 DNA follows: TGCGCCAGCAGCTCCACAGGGGCCCCGAACACCGGGGAGCTGTTTTTT.